Below are 32 T cell receptor beta chains sequenced from a single sample in a study of cytomegalovirus exposure and HLA in healthy donors. The PCR contained 60 Vbeta and 13 Jbeta primers. The assay was immunoSEQ multiplex PCR, and TCRdb's table has in-frame clones only and misses some. This sample has 250,000 to 350,000 clones; 86% occur once, and the top ten carry around 3.7%. Source material: PBMCs. These receptors were taken from a man between 40 and 49 years old in good health and CMV-seropositive.

CDR3 loop: CASSFVPVNQPQHF. In nucleotides, the CDR3 is TGTGCCAGCAGCTTCGTGCCGGTAAATCAGCCCCAGCATTTT. The chain uses TRBV7-2 and TRBJ1-5; D gene ambiguous. Trimming stripped 3 bases from V and 4 bases from J, with 10 bases between. This CDR3 has 14 residues. Per the germline V gene, CDR1 is SGHTA and CDR2 is FQGNSA. Filled out from reference TRBV7-2 and TRBJ1-5, the complete variable domain reads GAGVSQSPSNKVTEKGKDVELRCDPISGHTALYWYRQSLGQGLEFLIYFQGNSAPDKSGLPSDRFSAERTGGSVSTLTIQRTQQEDSAVYLCASSFVPVNQPQHFGDGTRLSIL.

This chain uses TRBV19 with TRBJ1-5; unclear D gene. Germline lookup yields CDR1 LNHDA and CDR2 SQIVND (reference sequence). The CDR3 has 12 residues. Trimming removed 6 bases from V and 4 bases from J, with 7 bases in between. In DNA, the CDR3 is TGTGCCAGTAGGAGGGTTAATCAGCCCCAGCATTTT. Translated: CASRRVNQPQHF.

The V call is TRBV27, the J call TRBJ1-5; 7 nucleotides match TRBD1. J lost 3 bases, V lost 6 bases, and 2 bases had no gene match. This CDR3 comprises 13 residues. The germline gives CDR1 MNHEY, CDR2 SMNVEV (reference sequence). DNA for the CDR3: TGTGCCAGCAGAGACAGGGCCAATCAGCCCCAGCATTTT. Its translation is CASRDRANQPQHF.

The J gene is TRBJ2-7, the V gene TRBV28; 7 nucleotides align to TRBD2. The CDR3 spans 14 residues. The germline gives CDR1 MDHEN, CDR2 SYDVKM. The V and J ends lost 3 bases and 0 bases, in that order; junction bases with no gene match: 2. CDR3 sequence reads: CASSFLAASYEQYF. The DNA of the CDR3 is TGTGCCAGCAGTTTCCTAGCGGCCTCCTACGAGCAGTACTTC.

This clone has a single count. V usage is TRBV30 and J usage is TRBJ1-1; TRBD1 is a possible D gene (6 bases). Germline V gene data show CDR1 as GTSNPN and CDR2 as SVGIG (reference sequence). Trimming pared 0 bases from V and 2 bases from J, leaving 25 bases between. This CDR3 has 19 amino acids. The CDR3, as DNA: TGTGCCTGGAGTGTAGGTTATACAGCCAGGGGTTTTACAAACACTGAAGCTTTCTTT. This encodes CAWSVGYTARGFTNTEAFF.

This chain connects TRBV9 to TRBJ2-2; 7 nucleotides match TRBD2. Trimming took 4 bases from V and 7 from J; bases not matched to a gene: 13. From germline, CDR1 is SGDLS and CDR2 YYNGEE. The CDR3 length is 16 residues. The chain's CDR3 is CASSPPTGGKVGELFF. The CDR3 nucleotides are TGTGCCAGCAGCCCCCCTACGGGAGGAAAAGTCGGGGAGCTGTTTTTT.

The V gene is TRBV5-6, the J gene TRBJ1-2; TRBD1 agrees at 12 bases. This CDR3 spans 15 amino acids. V was pared by 4 bases and J by 8 bases, with 9 bases of the junction left unmatched. In germline, CDR1 is SGHDT, CDR2 YYEEEE. CDR3 amino acids: CASSPGTGGVWGYTF. The CDR3 nucleotides read TGTGCCAGCAGCCCCGGGACAGGGGGCGTCTGGGGCTACACCTTC.

The gene calls are TRBV7-3 and TRBJ2-1, with TRBD2 matching over 10 bases. Germline V gene sequence: CDR1 SGHTA, CDR2 FQGTGA. The V gene end was trimmed by 6 bases and the J gene end by 8 bases; junction bases not matched to a gene: 4. CDR3 length: 13 amino acids. CDR3 nucleotide sequence: TGTGCCAGCAGGGCTAGCGGGAGTCATGAGCAGTTCTTC. It translates to CASRASGSHEQFF.

This clone was observed once. The chain is built from TRBV2 and TRBJ2-5; D uncertain. The assigned J gene may be wrong: the sequence end matches TRBJ2-7 better. This CDR3 is built from 11 residues. Germline loops: CDR1 SNHLY, CDR2 FYNNEI. CDR3 sequence reads: CASVLRYEQYF. CDR3 in DNA: TGTGCCAGCGTCCTGCGATACGAGCAGTACTTC.

The chain is built from TRBV6-6 and TRBJ1-4; 9 bases are a match to TRBD1. V was clipped by 6 bases and J by 8 bases; unmatched bases: 10. From germline, CDR1 is MNHNY and CDR2 SVGAGI (reference sequence). The CDR3 length is 15 residues. CDR3 residues: CASRLTGGSEEKLFF. CDR3 DNA: TGTGCCAGCAGACTTACAGGGGGCAGTGAAGAAAAACTGTTTTTT.

J is TRBJ2-7 and V is TRBV7-8; 13 nucleotides align to TRBD2. CDR1 and CDR2 (germline): SGHVS, FQNEAQ. Trimming at V came to 5 bases and at J to 0 bases, leaving 7 bases not matched to a gene. This CDR3 is built from 17 residues. CDR3 DNA sequence: TGTGCCAGCAGCGTGCCTACTAGCGGGAGGGCCTCCTACGAGCAGTACTTC. Its translation is CASSVPTSGRASYEQYF.

This rearrangement joins TRBV7-9 to TRBJ2-1, with 7 bases matching TRBD2. The CDR3 totals 14 residues. CDR1 is SEHNR and CDR2 is FQNEAQ in the germline V gene (reference sequence). V shed 11 bases and J 4 bases; nucleotides not matched to a gene: 11. The CDR3 sequence: CAGGGFGPYNEQFF. CDR3 coding DNA: TGTGCCGGGGGGGGGTTCGGGCCTTACAATGAGCAGTTCTTC.

The rearrangement joins TRBV6-1 to TRBJ2-1; weak D call: TRBD2 (7 bases). Germline CDR1 MNHNS, CDR2 SASEGT. The CDR3 length is 20 residues. The ends were cut back, 2 bases at V and 3 bases at J, with 26 bases in the middle. CDR3 DNA: TGTGCCAGCAGTGAAAGCAGGGGAGTAGCGTGGGAGGGAATCTACAATGAGCAGTTCTTC. Translated, it gives CASSESRGVAWEGIYNEQFF.

The rearrangement uses TRBV11-3 and TRBJ2-7; 7 bases are shared with TRBD1. With 4 bases clipped from V and 2 bases from J, the junction kept 5 bases outside the gene matches. Germline CDR1 reads SGHNT; CDR2 reads YENEEA. The CDR3 has 14 residues. The CDR3 nucleotides read TGTGCCAGCAGCTCACAGGGGTTTCCCTACGAGCAGTACTTC. It codes for CASSSQGFPYEQYF. The complete variable domain, with remaining parts taken from reference TRBV11-3 and TRBJ2-7, reads EAGVVQSPRYKIIEKKQPVAFWCNPISGHNTLYWYLQNLGQGPELLIRYENEEAVDDSQLPKDRFSAERLKGVDSTLKIQPAELGDSAVYLCASSSQGFPYEQYFGPGTRLTVT.

The V gene is TRBV6-1, the J gene TRBJ1-3, with 9 bases aligning to TRBD1. Per germline, CDR1 MNHNS and CDR2 SASEGT. This CDR3 has 14 amino acids. V trimming: 6 bases; J trimming: 4 bases; junction bases outside the gene matches: 4. The CDR3 is CASRQGAGGNTIYF. In DNA, the CDR3 is TGTGCCAGCAGACAGGGGGCGGGCGGAAACACCATATATTTT.

Here the CDR3 DNA reads TGTGCCAGCAGTTTTAGACTAGTCACGAATGAGCAGTTCTTC. This codes for CASSFRLVTNEQFF. This chain links TRBV25-1 with TRBJ2-1, with a possible D match to TRBD2 (6 bases). This CDR3 has 14 residues. V was cut by 5 bases and J by 7 bases, with 15 bases left in between. Germline V CDR1 and CDR2: MGHDK, SYGVNS.

The CDR3 sequence: CASSFAGDLSSYEQYF. CDR3 DNA sequence: TGTGCCAGTAGTTTTGCGGGGGACCTCAGCTCCTACGAGCAGTACTTC. The chain combines TRBV19 with TRBJ2-7, with 7 bases that match TRBD2. The germline V gene has CDR1 LNHDA and CDR2 SQIVND (reference sequence). V dropped 5 bases and J dropped 0; count of bases not matched to a gene: 10. The CDR3 runs 16 residues.

The V and J genes are TRBV9 and TRBJ1-4; D not certain. The germline gives CDR1 SGDLS, CDR2 YYNGEE. The ends were cut back, 2 bases at V and 5 bases at J, with 7 bases in the middle. This CDR3 comprises 13 residues. Here the CDR3 reads CASSVGPNEKLFF. The CDR3 DNA sequence: TGTGCCAGCAGCGTCGGTCCGAATGAAAAACTGTTTTTT.

This clone was detected only a few times. The junction does not match germline at one end; this may be a read error. The chain is built from TRBV7-9 and TRBJ1-4, with D perhaps TRBD1 (5 bases). The CDR3 is made up of 16 amino acids. Per the germline V gene, CDR1 is SEHNR and CDR2 is FQNEAQ (reference sequence). CDR3 DNA sequence: TGTTCCAGCAGCTCTAGTTCGGTGTGGGGCAGCGAAAAACTGTTTTTT. It encodes CSSSSSSVWGSEKLFF.

Worth noting for this clone: Distinct nucleotide sequences in the sample also encode this CDR3. The V and J genes are TRBV19 and TRBJ2-5, with TRBD2 identical over 11 bases. The CDR3 is 16 amino acids. V trimming: 6 bases; J trimming: 2 bases; junction bases outside the gene matches: 8. Germline assignment: CDR1 LNHDA and CDR2 SQIVND (reference sequence). CDR3 sequence: CASSLGLAGGQETQYF. The CDR3 coding sequence is TGTGCCAGTAGCTTAGGACTAGCGGGCGGACAAGAGACCCAGTACTTC. The entire variable domain, with the rest obtained from reference TRBV19 and TRBJ2-5, is as follows: DGGITQSPKYLFRKEGQNVTLSCEQNLNHDAMYWYRQDPGQGLRLIYYSQIVNDFQKGDIAEGYSVSREKKESFPLTVTSAQKNPTAFYLCASSLGLAGGQETQYFGPGTRLLVL.

This chain links TRBV10-3 with TRBJ2-3, with 9 bases fitting TRBD2. The germline V gene has CDR1 ENHRY and CDR2 SYGVKD. The CDR3 is 16 residues long. After removal of 3 bases from V and 6 bases from J, the junction contained 10 bases not matched to a gene. CDR3 DNA: TGTGCCATCAGTGAAGGGTTAGCGGGAGTAATGGATACGCAGTATTTT. It codes for CAISEGLAGVMDTQYF.

The V call is TRBV19, the J call TRBJ1-1, with D unclear. The V gene's germline CDR1 is LNHDA and CDR2 SQIVND (reference sequence). Trimming shortened V by 5 bases and J by 3 bases, and 13 bases separated the two germline ends. This CDR3 spans 14 amino acids. CDR3 protein: CASSPHPLHTEAFF. CDR3 DNA sequence: TGTGCCAGTAGTCCACACCCCCTTCACACTGAAGCTTTCTTT. Drawing the rest from reference TRBV19 and TRBJ1-1, the complete variable domain is DGGITQSPKYLFRKEGQNVTLSCEQNLNHDAMYWYRQDPGQGLRLIYYSQIVNDFQKGDIAEGYSVSREKKESFPLTVTSAQKNPTAFYLCASSPHPLHTEAFFGQGTRLTVV.

The rearrangement uses TRBV5-4 and TRBJ2-4; TRBD1 might be the D (6 bases). The CDR3 contains 15 residues. Trimming pared 2 bases from V and 0 bases from J, leaving 9 bases between. In germline, CDR1 is SGHNT, CDR2 YYREEE (reference sequence). CDR3 sequence: CASSFGGEAKNIQYF. The CDR3 DNA reads TGTGCCAGCAGCTTTGGGGGCGAAGCCAAAAACATTCAGTACTTC.

V is TRBV5-6 and J is TRBJ2-1, with D possibly matching TRBD1 (6 bases). Germline CDR1 and CDR2: SGHDT and YYEEEE. CDR3 length: 15 amino acids. Trimming removed 3 bases at V and 0 bases at J, with 10 bases between. CDR3 sequence: CASSYTGSSYNEQFF. The CDR3 DNA reads TGTGCCAGCAGCTACACAGGGAGCTCCTACAATGAGCAGTTCTTC.

The chain couples TRBV7-2 to TRBJ2-7, with 7 bases lining up with TRBD1. CDR1 is SGHTA and CDR2 is FQGNSA in the germline V gene. The CDR3 is 14 residues long. V was clipped by 5 bases and J by 1 base; unmatched bases: 5. In DNA form, the CDR3 reads TGTGCCAGCAGCCTCCCGGGACAGTCCTACGAGCAGTACTTC. Its translation is CASSLPGQSYEQYF.

The chain recombines TRBV7-8 with TRBJ2-2, with 8 positions matching TRBD2. CDR1 and CDR2 from the germline V gene are SGHVS and FQNEAQ. V shed 3 bases, J shed 6 bases, and the junction held 9 bases outside the gene matches. The CDR3 spans 16 residues. The CDR3 region is CASSLTRGAYAGELFF. For the CDR3, the DNA is TGTGCCAGCAGCTTGACGCGGGGGGCTTACGCCGGGGAGCTGTTTTTT.

The rearrangement joins TRBV7-9 to TRBJ1-3, with TRBD1 as a possible D gene (6 bases). Germline lookup yields CDR1 SEHNR and CDR2 FQNEAQ (reference sequence). Trimming removed 5 bases at V and 0 bases at J, with 11 bases between. There are 15 residues in the CDR3. CDR3 coding DNA: TGTGCCAGCAGCCCGCAGGGGCTCTCTGGAAACACCATATATTTT. Translated, it gives CASSPQGLSGNTIYF.

The CDR3 nucleotides are TGCGCCAGCAGCTGGCCCGGGGGGCACAATGAGCAGTTCTTC. Translating gives CASSWPGGHNEQFF. The gene calls are TRBV5-1 and TRBJ2-1, with D perhaps TRBD2 (7 bases). Germline CDR1 and CDR2: SGHRS and YFSETQ. The CDR3 length is 14 residues. V shed 3 bases and J shed 5 bases, with 12 bases lying between them.

This chain uses TRBV7-3 with TRBJ1-1; D ambiguous. The CDR3 is 13 residues long. Trimming removed 4 bases at V and 2 bases at J, with 8 bases between. Germline CDR1 and CDR2: SGHTA and FQGTGA. The CDR3 reads CASSSGRNTEAFF. The CDR3 DNA reads TGTGCCAGCAGCTCCGGGAGAAACACTGAAGCTTTCTTT.

The chain has TRBV7-2 and TRBJ1-2, with D maybe TRBD1 (5 bases). This CDR3 is built from 15 residues. V was shortened by 5 bases and J by 7 bases, with 20 bases between the two germline ends. Germline V CDR1 and CDR2: SGHTA, FQGNSA. This CDR3 reads CASSRGWGVAAGYTF. DNA for the CDR3: TGTGCCAGCAGCCGCGGCTGGGGGGTGGCGGCTGGCTACACCTTC.

This chain connects TRBV7-2 to TRBJ2-5; tentatively, D is TRBD2 (5 bases). CDR1 is SGHTA and CDR2 is FQGNSA in the germline V gene. Trimming removed 5 bases at V and 2 bases at J, with 12 bases between. The CDR3 runs 14 residues. CDR3 residues: CASSLRGRQETQYF. CDR3 DNA: TGTGCCAGCAGCCTCCGAGGGAGACAAGAGACCCAGTACTTC.

This rearrangement joins TRBV6-6 to TRBJ1-1; the D gene is possibly TRBD1 (5 bases). This CDR3 contains 15 residues. The V end lost 4 bases, the J end lost 5 bases, and 17 bases lay between the germline ends. CDR1 and CDR2 (germline): MNHNY, SVGAGI (reference sequence). CDR3: CASSLQVQLTTEAFF. Here the CDR3 DNA reads TGTGCCAGCAGTTTACAGGTACAACTTACGACTGAAGCTTTCTTT.